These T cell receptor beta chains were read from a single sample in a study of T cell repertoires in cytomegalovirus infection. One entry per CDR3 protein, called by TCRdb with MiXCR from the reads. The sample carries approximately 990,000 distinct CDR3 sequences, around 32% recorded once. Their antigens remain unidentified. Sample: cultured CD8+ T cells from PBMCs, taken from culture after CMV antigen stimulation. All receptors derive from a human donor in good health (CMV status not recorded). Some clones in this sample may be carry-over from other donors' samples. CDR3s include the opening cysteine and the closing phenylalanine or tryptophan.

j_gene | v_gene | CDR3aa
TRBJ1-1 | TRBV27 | CASTRGPNTEAFF
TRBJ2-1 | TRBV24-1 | CATSDPDRGLDNEQFF
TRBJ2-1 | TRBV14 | CASSQASWLYLSYNEQFF
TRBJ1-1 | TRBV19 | CASSKARDTEAFF
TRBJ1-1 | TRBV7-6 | CASSQKRGGSAAFF
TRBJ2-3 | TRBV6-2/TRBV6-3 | CASSLLQGLLPTDTQYF
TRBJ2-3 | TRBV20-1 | CSATWGFNTDTQYF
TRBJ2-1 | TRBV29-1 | CSVELGTGVYNEQFF
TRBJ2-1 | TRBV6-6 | CASSPGQFYEQFF
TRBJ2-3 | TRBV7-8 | CASSLGDFSTDTQYF
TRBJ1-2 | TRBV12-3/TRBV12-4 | CASSLVGGGSDYGYTF
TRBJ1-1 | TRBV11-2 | CASSLGKGRGTEAFF
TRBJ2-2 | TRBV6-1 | CASSEALFRGHTGELFF
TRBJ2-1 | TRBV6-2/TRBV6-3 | CASSSTSGFSYNEQFF
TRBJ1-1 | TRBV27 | CATQQRSETFF
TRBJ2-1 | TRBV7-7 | CASSKLAGGNNEQFF
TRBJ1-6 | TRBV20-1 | CSAPPQGSINSPLHF
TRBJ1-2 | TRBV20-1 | CSANAVGQGAYGYTF
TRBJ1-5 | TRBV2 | CASSDPPGVNQPQHF
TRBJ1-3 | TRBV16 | CASSHYRGTGNTIYF
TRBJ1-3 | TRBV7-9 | CASSFSPGPSGNTIYF
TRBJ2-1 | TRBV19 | CASSIFGHYDSYNEQFF
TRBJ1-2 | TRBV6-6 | CASSLLWGDNYGYTF
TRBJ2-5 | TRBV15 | CATSKVGRKETQYF
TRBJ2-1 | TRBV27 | CASSWTGASDEQFF
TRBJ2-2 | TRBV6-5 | CASSPRATGELFF